This is a list of T cell receptor beta chains from one sample in a study of T cells after yellow fever vaccination. TCRdb independently ran MiXCR on the 5' RACE reads; one entry per CDR3 protein. This sample carries about 120,000 distinct CDR3 sequences, approximately 8.4% of them seen once, and the ten largest clones take roughly 43%. The sequencing here drew on CD8+ T cells sorted from PBMCs, taken on the day of the yellow fever booster vaccination. The receptors originated from a man younger than 30 who received the YFV17D yellow fever vaccine. The CDR3 runs from the conserved cysteine through the conserved F or W. D genes are given only for firm matches. Clone sizes are given selectively: once, few, many, or a class where the clone is expanded.

clone_size j_call v_call d_call cdr3_aa cdr3_nt
. TRBJ2-1 TRBV11-2 . CASSLDMVQADEQFF TGTGCCAGCAGCTTAGATATGGTACAGGCCGATGAGCAGTTCTTC
many TRBJ2-4 TRBV20-1 . CSARGVTKNIQYF TGCAGTGCGAGAGGTGTGACCAAAAACATTCAGTACTTC
. TRBJ2-7 TRBV2 TRBD2 CASSVGGVQEQYF TGTGCCAGCAGTGTGGGAGGGGTGCAAGAGCAGTACTTC
many TRBJ2-7 TRBV6-2/TRBV6-3 . CASSYPSSYEQYF TGTGCCAGCAGTTACCCTTCCTCCTACGAGCAGTACTTC
many TRBJ2-1 TRBV4-1 . CASSQDERRGLYNEQFF TGCGCCAGCAGCCAAGATGAGAGGCGGGGGCTATACAATGAGCAGTTCTTC
few TRBJ2-2 TRBV30 . CAWRFSTGWGELFF TGTGCCTGGAGATTCTCAACAGGGTGGGGGGAGCTGTTTTTT
. TRBJ2-6 TRBV21-1 . CASSKVPGQGLGHSGANVLTF TGTGCCAGCAGCAAAGTTCCGGGACAGGGTTTAGGGCACTCTGGGGCCAACGTCCTGACTTTC
. TRBJ2-2 TRBV12-3/TRBV12-4 . CASSLGGGTGDTGELFF TGTGCCAGCAGTTTGGGAGGGGGGACAGGCGACACCGGGGAGCTGTTTTTT
few TRBJ2-4 TRBV18 . CASSPSSPGTQKNIQYF TGTGCCAGCTCACCATCCTCGCCCGGCACCCAAAAAAACATTCAGTACTTC
few TRBJ2-1 TRBV19 . CASSRLVLNEQFF TGTGCCAGTAGCAGACTAGTTCTCAATGAGCAGTTCTTC